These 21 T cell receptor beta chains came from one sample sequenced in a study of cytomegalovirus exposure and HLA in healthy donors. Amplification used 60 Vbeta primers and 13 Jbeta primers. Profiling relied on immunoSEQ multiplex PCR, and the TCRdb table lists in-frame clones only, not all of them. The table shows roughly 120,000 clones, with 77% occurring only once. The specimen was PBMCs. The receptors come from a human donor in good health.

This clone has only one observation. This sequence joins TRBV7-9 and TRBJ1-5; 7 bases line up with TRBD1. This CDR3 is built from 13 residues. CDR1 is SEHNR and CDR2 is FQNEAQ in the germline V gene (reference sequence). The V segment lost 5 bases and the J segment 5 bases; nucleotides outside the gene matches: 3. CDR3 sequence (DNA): TGTGCCAGCAGCCCAGACAGGGATCAGCCCCAGCATTTT. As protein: CASSPDRDQPQHF.

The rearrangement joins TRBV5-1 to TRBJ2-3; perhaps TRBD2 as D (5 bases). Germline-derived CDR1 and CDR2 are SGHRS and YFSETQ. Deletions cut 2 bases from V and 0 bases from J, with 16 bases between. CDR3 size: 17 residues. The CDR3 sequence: CASSFMAGDGSTDTQYF. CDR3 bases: TGCGCCAGCAGCTTCATGGCCGGGGATGGGAGCACAGATACGCAGTATTTT.

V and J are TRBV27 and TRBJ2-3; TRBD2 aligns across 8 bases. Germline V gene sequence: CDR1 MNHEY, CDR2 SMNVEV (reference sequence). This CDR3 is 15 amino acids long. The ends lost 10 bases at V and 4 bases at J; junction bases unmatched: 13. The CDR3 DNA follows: TGTGCCACCAGAACCGGGACTAGGGGCCCAGATACGCAGTATTTT. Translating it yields CATRTGTRGPDTQYF.

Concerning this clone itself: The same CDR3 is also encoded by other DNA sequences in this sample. The CDR3 sequence: CASSLAAVYTF. In DNA, the CDR3 is TGTGCCAGCAGCTTGGCCGCGGTATACACCTTC. This rearrangement joins TRBV5-4 to TRBJ1-2; D is uncertain. Germline values: CDR1 SGHNT, CDR2 YYREEE (reference sequence). CDR3 length: 11 residues. V was pared by 0 bases and J by 11 bases, with 8 bases between. The full variable domain, its missing parts supplied by reference TRBV5-4 and TRBJ1-2, is ETGVTQSPTHLIKTRGQQVTLRCSSQSGHNTVSWYQQALGQGPQFIFQYYREEENGRGNFPPRFSGLQFPNYSSELNVNALELDDSALYLCASSLAAVYTFGSGTRLTVV.

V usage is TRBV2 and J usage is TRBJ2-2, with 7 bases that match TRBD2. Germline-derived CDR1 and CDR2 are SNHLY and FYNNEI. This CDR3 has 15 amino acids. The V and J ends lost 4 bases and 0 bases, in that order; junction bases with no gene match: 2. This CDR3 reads CASSGGTTNTGELFF. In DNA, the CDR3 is TGTGCCAGCAGTGGGGGGACTACGAACACCGGGGAGCTGTTTTTT. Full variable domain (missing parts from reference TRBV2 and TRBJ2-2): EPEVTQTPSHQVTQMGQEVILRCVPISNHLYFYWYRQILGQKVEFLVSFYNNEISEKSEIFDDQFSVERPDGSNFTLKIRSTKLEDSAMYFCASSGGTTNTGELFFGEGSRLTVL.

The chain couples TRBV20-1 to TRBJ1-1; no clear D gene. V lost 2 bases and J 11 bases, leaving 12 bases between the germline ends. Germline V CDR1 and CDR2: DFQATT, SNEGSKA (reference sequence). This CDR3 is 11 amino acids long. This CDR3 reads CSARLGELAFF. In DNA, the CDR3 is TGCAGTGCTAGACTCGGGGAGTTGGCTTTCTTT.

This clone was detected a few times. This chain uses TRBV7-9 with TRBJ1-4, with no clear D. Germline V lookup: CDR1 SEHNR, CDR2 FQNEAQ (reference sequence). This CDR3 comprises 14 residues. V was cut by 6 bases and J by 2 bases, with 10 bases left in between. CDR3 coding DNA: TGTGCCAGCAGTTTGGAGCGTACTAATGAAAAACTGTTTTTT. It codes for CASSLERTNEKLFF.

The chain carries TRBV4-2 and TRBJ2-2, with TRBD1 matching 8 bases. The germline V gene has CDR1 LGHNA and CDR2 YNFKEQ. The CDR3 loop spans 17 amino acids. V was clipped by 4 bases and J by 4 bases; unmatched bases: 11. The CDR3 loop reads CASSPLPSGTGTGELFF. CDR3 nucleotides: TGTGCCAGCAGCCCCCTACCTTCCGGGACAGGCACCGGGGAGCTGTTTTTT.

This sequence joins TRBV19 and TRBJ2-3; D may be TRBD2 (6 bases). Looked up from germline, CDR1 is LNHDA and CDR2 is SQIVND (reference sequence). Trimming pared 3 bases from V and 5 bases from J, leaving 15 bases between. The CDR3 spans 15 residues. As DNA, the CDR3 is TGTGCCAGTAGTATGCGGGGTAGTTTGGGAGATACGCAGTATTTT. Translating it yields CASSMRGSLGDTQYF.

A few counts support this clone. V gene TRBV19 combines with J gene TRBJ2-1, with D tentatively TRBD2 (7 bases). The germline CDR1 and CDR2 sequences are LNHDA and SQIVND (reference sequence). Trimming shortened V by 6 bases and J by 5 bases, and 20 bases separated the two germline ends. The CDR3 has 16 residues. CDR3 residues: CASSLGGGGRHNEQFF. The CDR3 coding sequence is TGTGCCAGTAGCCTGGGAGGGGGAGGCAGGCACAATGAGCAGTTCTTC.

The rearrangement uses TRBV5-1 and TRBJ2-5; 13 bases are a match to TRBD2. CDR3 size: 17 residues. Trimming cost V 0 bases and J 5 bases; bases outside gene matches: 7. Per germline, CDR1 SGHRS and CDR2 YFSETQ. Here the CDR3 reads CASSLERTSGSGETQYF. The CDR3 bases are TGCGCCAGCAGCTTGGAAAGGACTAGCGGGAGCGGGGAGACCCAGTACTTC. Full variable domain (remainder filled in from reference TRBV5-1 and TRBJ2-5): KAGVTQTPRYLIKTRGQQVTLSCSPISGHRSVSWYQQTPGQGLQFLFEYFSETQRNKGNFPGRFSGRQFSNSRSEMNVSTLELGDSALYLCASSLERTSGSGETQYFGPGTRLLVL.

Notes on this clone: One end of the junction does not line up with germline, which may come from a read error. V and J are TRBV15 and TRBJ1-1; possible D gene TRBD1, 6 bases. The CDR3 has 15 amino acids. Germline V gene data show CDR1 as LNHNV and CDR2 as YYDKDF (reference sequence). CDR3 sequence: CATSRDRTVNAEAFF. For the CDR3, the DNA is TGTGCCACCAGCAGGGACCGGACAGTGAACGCTGAAGCTTTCTTT.

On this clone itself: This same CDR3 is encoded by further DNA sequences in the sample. The CDR3 nucleotides are TGTGCCAGCAGCCGATCGGACAGGGGGGCCACCGGGGAGCTGTTTTTT. This encodes CASSRSDRGATGELFF. V usage is TRBV13 and J usage is TRBJ2-2, with TRBD1 matching over 10 bases. In germline, CDR1 is PRHDT, CDR2 FYEKMQ (reference sequence). Trimming at V came to 5 bases and at J to 4 bases, leaving 7 bases not matched to a gene. CDR3 length: 16 amino acids.

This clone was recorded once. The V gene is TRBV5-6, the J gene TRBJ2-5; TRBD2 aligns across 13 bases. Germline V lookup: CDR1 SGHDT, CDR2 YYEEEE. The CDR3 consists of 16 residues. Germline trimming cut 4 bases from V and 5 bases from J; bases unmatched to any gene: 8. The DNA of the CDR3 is TGTGCCAGCAGCCGAAGGACTAGCGGGAGTCAGGAGACCCAGTACTTC. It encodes CASSRRTSGSQETQYF.

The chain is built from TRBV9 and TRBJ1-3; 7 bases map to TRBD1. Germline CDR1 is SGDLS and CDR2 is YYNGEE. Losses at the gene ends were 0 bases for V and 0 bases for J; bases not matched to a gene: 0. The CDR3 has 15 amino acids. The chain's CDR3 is CASSVGQGSGNTIYF. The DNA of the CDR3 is TGTGCCAGCAGCGTAGGACAGGGCTCTGGAAACACCATATATTTT.

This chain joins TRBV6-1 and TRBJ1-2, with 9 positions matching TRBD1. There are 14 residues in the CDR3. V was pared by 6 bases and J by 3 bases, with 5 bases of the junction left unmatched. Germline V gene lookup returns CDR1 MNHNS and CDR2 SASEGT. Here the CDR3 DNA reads TGTGCCAGCAGCCAACAGGGGGCAGACTATGGCTACACCTTC. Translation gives CASSQQGADYGYTF.

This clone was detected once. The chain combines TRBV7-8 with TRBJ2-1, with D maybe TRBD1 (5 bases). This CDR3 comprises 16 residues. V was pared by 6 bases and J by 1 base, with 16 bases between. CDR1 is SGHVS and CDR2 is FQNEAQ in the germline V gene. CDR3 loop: CASRTSGKGSYNEQFF. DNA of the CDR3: TGTGCCAGCAGGACTTCAGGGAAAGGATCCTACAATGAGCAGTTCTTC.

DNA for the CDR3: TGTGCCAGTAGTACACAGGGGCTCATGAACACTGAAGCTTTCTTT. It translates to CASSTQGLMNTEAFF. The V call is TRBV19, the J call TRBJ1-1; 7 bases align to TRBD1. Unmatched junction bases numbered 5, after V lost 4 bases and J lost 0 bases. The CDR3 runs 15 residues. Per germline, CDR1 LNHDA and CDR2 SQIVND (reference sequence).

The CDR3 sequence: CASSVVSEYREKLFF. CDR3 sequence (DNA): TGTGCCAGTAGTGTGGTATCCGAGTATCGTGAAAAACTGTTTTTT. The chain combines TRBV19 with TRBJ1-4; D is unclear. Trimming pared 5 bases from V and 7 bases from J, leaving 17 bases between. This CDR3 is 15 amino acids long. CDR1 and CDR2 (germline): LNHDA, SQIVND (reference sequence).

The CDR3 sequence: CASIFPQQGIGGSSYEQYF. In nucleotides, the CDR3 is TGTGCCAGCATCTTCCCCCAACAGGGGATCGGCGGAAGCTCCTACGAGCAGTACTTC. The chain carries TRBV21-1 and TRBJ2-7; whether TRBD1, the table's D call, matches the DNA was not checked. TRBV21-1 is a pseudogene. This CDR3 is built from 19 residues.

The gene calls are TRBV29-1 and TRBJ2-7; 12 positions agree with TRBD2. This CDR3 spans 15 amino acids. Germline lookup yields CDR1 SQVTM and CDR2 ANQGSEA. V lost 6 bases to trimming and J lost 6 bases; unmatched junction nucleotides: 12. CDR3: CSVGGLAGGFVEQYF. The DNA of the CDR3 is TGCAGCGTGGGGGGCCTAGCGGGAGGGTTCGTCGAGCAGTACTTC.